The rows below give T cell receptor beta chains drawn from one sample of a study of vaccination and CD4 T cells after COVID-19. Their antigens remain unidentified. TCRdb reprocessed the PCR reads via MiXCR and lists one record per CDR3 protein. The sample holds roughly 20,000 distinct CDR3 sequences, around 66% seen once. Sequenced: CD4+ T cells from blood, cultured in vitro. Receptors were obtained from a human donor who had recovered from COVID-19. Each CDR3 is given with its conserved first and last residue. The order of the fields is J gene, V gene, clone size, D gene, CDR3 DNA, CDR3 protein. D genes are given only for firm matches. The size entry is marked missing in some rows and otherwise reads once, few, many or a size class.

>TRBJ1-1|TRBV6-2/TRBV6-3|once|-
TGTGCCAGCAGTTCCGGGAAAATGAACACTGAAGCTTTCTTT
CASSSGKMNTEAFF
>TRBJ1-5|TRBV3-1|once|-
TGTGCCAGCAGCCAAGGTACAGGGATAGGGCAGCCCCAGCATTTT
CASSQGTGIGQPQHF
>TRBJ1-3|TRBV7-8|-|-
TGTGCCAGCAGCCAAGTGTATCAGGGAAACACCATATATTTT
CASSQVYQGNTIYF
>TRBJ1-5|TRBV15|few|-
TGTGCCACCAGCAGAGCACAACCTCAGCCCCAGCATTTT
CATSRAQPQPQHF
>TRBJ1-2|TRBV20-1|-|TRBD1
TGCAGTGCCACCTCCGGGACAGGCTATGGCTACACCTTC
CSATSGTGYGYTF
>TRBJ2-5|TRBV29-1|-|-
TGCAGCGTTGAGGAGCAGCCTCAAGAGACCCAGTACTTC
CSVEEQPQETQYF
>TRBJ2-7|TRBV5-6|-|TRBD2
TGTGCCAGCAGCGGAGCGGGAGGGCCTTACGAGCAGTACTTC
CASSGAGGPYEQYF
>TRBJ2-5|TRBV28|few|TRBD2
TGTGCCAGCGCATGGGGGGGAACCCTCCAAGAGACCCAGTACTTC
CASAWGGTLQETQYF
>TRBJ1-2|TRBV28|-|-
TGTGCCAGCAGTAACGGGCCCAGCTATGGCTACACCTTC
CASSNGPSYGYTF
>TRBJ1-5|TRBV19|-|-
TGTGCCAGTAGCCGGGCAGGGGATCAGCCCCAGCATTTT
CASSRAGDQPQHF
>TRBJ2-3|TRBV27|-|-
TGTGCCAGCAGTACTTGGGACATCACAGATACGCAGTATTTT
CASSTWDITDTQYF
>TRBJ1-1|TRBV7-9|-|-
TGTGCCAGCAGCTCAAATCTCCGACAGGAAAACGAAGCTTTCTTT
CASSSNLRQENEAFF
>TRBJ1-5|TRBV7-8|-|-
TGTGCCAGCAGCATCCAGGACGTGAGCAATCAGCCCCAGCATTTT
CASSIQDVSNQPQHF
>TRBJ2-5|TRBV18|-|-
TGTGCCAGCTCCCCGCCCCCGGGGCAAGAGACCCAGTACTTC
CASSPPPGQETQYF
>TRBJ1-6|TRBV20-1|-|TRBD1
TGCAGTGCTAGGGGACAGGGACTAATGGCACCCCTCCACTTT
CSARGQGLMAPLHF
>TRBJ2-5|TRBV15|few|-
TGTGCCACCAGCAGATCCCAAGAGACCCAGTACTTC
CATSRSQETQYF
>TRBJ2-1|TRBV28|-|TRBD2
TGTGCCAGCAGTACCGGACTAGCGGGAGGATCGGGGTTCTTC
CASSTGLAGGSGFF
>TRBJ2-5|TRBV10-3|once|TRBD2
TGTGCCATCAGTCGGGGGGAGGACCAAGAGACCCAGTACTTC
CAISRGEDQETQYF
>TRBJ2-5|TRBV28|-|TRBD2
TGTGCCAGCAGTTTGCGGGGGGAGACCCAGTACTTC
CASSLRGETQYF
>TRBJ2-7|TRBV6-5|-|-
TGTGCCAGCAGTTACTCGGGGGGTGCGGGTGAGCAGTACTTC
CASSYSGGAGEQYF
>TRBJ2-1|TRBV27|-|TRBD2
TGTGCCAGCACTGGCGGGAGGGCCGGCTACAATGAGCAGTTCTTC
CASTGGRAGYNEQFF
>TRBJ2-4|TRBV28|-|TRBD2
TGTGCCAGCAGCCTAAACCCGGGACTAGCGGGAGAGGCCAAAAACATTCAGTACTTC
CASSLNPGLAGEAKNIQYF
>TRBJ1-5|TRBV19|-|-
TGTGCCAGTAGTAAAGAGGGCAAGGGCAATCAGCCCCAGCATTTT
CASSKEGKGNQPQHF
>TRBJ1-2|TRBV19|few|TRBD1
TGTGCCAGTAGCCCGGACAGGGGATATGGCTACACCTTC
CASSPDRGYGYTF
>TRBJ1-5|TRBV15|few|TRBD1
TGTGCCATAGCTCCGGGACAGCCCAACAATCAGCCCCAGCATTTT
CAIAPGQPNNQPQHF
>TRBJ2-7|TRBV24-1|-|TRBD2
TGTGCCACCAGTGAGGCACGCGGGGGAACCTACGAGCAGTACTTC
CATSEARGGTYEQYF
>TRBJ1-5|TRBV7-9|few|-
TGTGCCAGCAGCTCCTCATACGGCGCACAGAGCAATCAGCCCCAGCATTTT
CASSSSYGAQSNQPQHF
>TRBJ1-4|TRBV6-5|-|-
TGTGCCAGCAGTTACTCCGGGAATGAAAAACTGTTTTTT
CASSYSGNEKLFF
>TRBJ2-3|TRBV12-3/TRBV12-4|-|TRBD1
TGTGCCAGCAGTCGTGCCGGGACAGCGGCCCCCACAGATACGCAGTATTTT
CASSRAGTAAPTDTQYF
>TRBJ1-4|TRBV20-1|few|TRBD1
TGCAGTGCTGCGGGACAGGGGTATGAAAAACTGTTTTTT
CSAAGQGYEKLFF
>TRBJ1-6|TRBV20-1|few|-
TGCAGTGCTAGCCGGGACCAAAGTTCACCCCTCCACTTT
CSASRDQSSPLHF
>TRBJ2-3|TRBV7-2|-|-
TGTGCCAGCAGCTTAGCGGTGTATAGGAGCACAGATACGCAGTATTTT
CASSLAVYRSTDTQYF
>TRBJ2-5|TRBV12-3/TRBV12-4|-|TRBD2
TGTGCCAGCAGTTCCGCGGGCCTAGCGGGAGGTTCTAAGGAGACCCAGTACTTC
CASSSAGLAGGSKETQYF
>TRBJ1-2|TRBV28|-|-
TGTGCCAGCTCCTACCCGGGCAGAGAAGACTATGGCTACACCTTC
CASSYPGREDYGYTF
>TRBJ1-4|TRBV5-1|-|-
TGCGCCAGCAGCGGGGGGAGGGGAAGTGAAAAACTGTTTTTT
CASSGGRGSEKLFF
>TRBJ1-5|TRBV11-2|few|-
TGTGCCAGCAGCTTAGATCTGGGGGGCGGACAGCCCCAGCATTTT
CASSLDLGGGQPQHF
>TRBJ1-5|TRBV12-3/TRBV12-4|-|-
TGTGCCAGCACCTTACAGGGTTCCCTTAGCAATCAGCCCCAGCATTTT
CASTLQGSLSNQPQHF
>TRBJ2-1|TRBV24-1|-|-
TGTGCCACCAGTGATTCTTCAGGGGGACTATCCCAGTTCTTC
CATSDSSGGLSQFF
>TRBJ2-1|TRBV20-1|-|TRBD1
TGCAGTGCTAAAACCACAGGGGGCTCCTACAATGAGCAGTTCTTC
CSAKTTGGSYNEQFF
>TRBJ1-1|TRBV20-1|-|-
TGCAGTGCTAAGGTCCCGCTCACGGACACTGAAGCTTTCTTT
CSAKVPLTDTEAFF
>TRBJ2-7|TRBV28|-|TRBD2
TGTGCCAGCAGTTCGGCGGGAGGGGGTACGTACGAGCAGTACTTC
CASSSAGGGTYEQYF
>TRBJ1-1|TRBV10-3|few|-
TGTGCCATCAGTGAAAGACAGGTCCTTGAAGCTTTCTTT
CAISERQVLEAFF
>TRBJ2-5|TRBV20-1|-|-
TGCAGTGCTAGAGATGTCGGGACCCAGTACTTC
CSARDVGTQYF
>TRBJ1-5|TRBV24-1|-|-
TGTGCCACCAGTCCGTCACACGGTAGCAATCAGCCCCAGCATTTT
CATSPSHGSNQPQHF
>TRBJ1-3|TRBV7-8|-|-
TGTGCCAGCAGGCTCGTAGGGTCGTTGGGTGCGAACACCATATATTTT
CASRLVGSLGANTIYF